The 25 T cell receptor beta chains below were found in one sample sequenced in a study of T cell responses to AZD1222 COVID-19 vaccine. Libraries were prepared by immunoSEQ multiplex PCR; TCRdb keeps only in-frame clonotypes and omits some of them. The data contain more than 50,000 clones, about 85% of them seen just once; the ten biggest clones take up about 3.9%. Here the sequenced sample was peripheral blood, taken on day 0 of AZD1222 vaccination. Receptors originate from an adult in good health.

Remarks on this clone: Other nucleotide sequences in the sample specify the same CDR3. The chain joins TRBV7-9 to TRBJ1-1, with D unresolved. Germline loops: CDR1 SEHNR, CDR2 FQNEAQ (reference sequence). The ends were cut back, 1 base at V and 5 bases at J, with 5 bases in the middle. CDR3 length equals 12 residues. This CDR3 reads CASSLEETEAFF. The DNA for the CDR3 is TGTGCCAGCAGCTTAGAAGAAACTGAAGCTTTCTTT. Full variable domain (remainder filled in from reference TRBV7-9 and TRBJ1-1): DTGVSQNPRHKITKRGQNVTFRCDPISEHNRLYWYRQTLGQGPEFLTYFQNEAQLEKSRLLSDRFSAERPKGSFSTLEIQRTEQGDSAMYLCASSLEETEAFFGQGTRLTVV.

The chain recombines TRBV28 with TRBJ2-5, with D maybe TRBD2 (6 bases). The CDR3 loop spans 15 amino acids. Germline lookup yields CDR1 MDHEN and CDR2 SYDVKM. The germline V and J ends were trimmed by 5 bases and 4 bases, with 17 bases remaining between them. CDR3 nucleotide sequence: TGTGCCAGCAGTCCTCCGGGACTGGAGCGAGAGACCCAGTACTTC. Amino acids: CASSPPGLERETQYF.

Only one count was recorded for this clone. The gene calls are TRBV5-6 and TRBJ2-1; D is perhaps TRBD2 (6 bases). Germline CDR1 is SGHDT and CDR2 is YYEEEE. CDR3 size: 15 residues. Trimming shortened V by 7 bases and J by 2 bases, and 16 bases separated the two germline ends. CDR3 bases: TGTGCCAGCGCCTGGGGAGGAACCCCCTACAATGAGCAGTTCTTC. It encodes CASAWGGTPYNEQFF.

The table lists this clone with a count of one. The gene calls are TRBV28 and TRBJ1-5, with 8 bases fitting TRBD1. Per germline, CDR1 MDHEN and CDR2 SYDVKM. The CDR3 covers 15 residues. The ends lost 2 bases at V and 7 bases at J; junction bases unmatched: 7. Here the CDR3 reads CASSLGTGSYQPQHF. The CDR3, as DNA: TGTGCCAGCAGTTTAGGGACAGGTAGTTACCAGCCCCAGCATTTT.

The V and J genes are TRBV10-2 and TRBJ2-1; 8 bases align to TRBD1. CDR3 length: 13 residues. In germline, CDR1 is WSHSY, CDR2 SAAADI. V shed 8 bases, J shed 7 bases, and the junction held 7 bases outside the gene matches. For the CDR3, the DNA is TGCGCCAGCCTGCGGACAGGGATGAATGAGCAGTTCTTC. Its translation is CASLRTGMNEQFF.

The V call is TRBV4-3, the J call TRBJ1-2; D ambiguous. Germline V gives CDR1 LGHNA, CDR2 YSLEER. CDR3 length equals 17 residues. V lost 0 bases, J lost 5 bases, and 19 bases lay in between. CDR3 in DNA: TGCGCCAGCAGCCAAGACCACCCACGGCAAGACTATTATGGCTACACCTTC. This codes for CASSQDHPRQDYYGYTF.

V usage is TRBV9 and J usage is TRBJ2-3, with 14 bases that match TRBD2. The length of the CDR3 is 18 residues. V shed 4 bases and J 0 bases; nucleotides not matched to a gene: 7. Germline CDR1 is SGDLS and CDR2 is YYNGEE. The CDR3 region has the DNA TGTGCCAGCAGCCTAACAGGACTAGCGGGGGGAAGCACAGATACGCAGTATTTT. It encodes CASSLTGLAGGSTDTQYF.

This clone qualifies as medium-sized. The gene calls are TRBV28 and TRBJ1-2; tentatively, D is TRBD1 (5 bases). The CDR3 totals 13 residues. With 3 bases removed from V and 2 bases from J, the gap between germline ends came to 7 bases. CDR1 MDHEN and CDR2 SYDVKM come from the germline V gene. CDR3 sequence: CASSFRGNYGYTF. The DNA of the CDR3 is TGTGCCAGCAGTTTTCGGGGGAACTATGGCTACACCTTC.

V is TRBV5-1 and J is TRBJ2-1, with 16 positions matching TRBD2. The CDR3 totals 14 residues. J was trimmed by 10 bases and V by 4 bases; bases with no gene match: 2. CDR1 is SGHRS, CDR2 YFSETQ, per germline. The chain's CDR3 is CASSPGLAGGEQFF. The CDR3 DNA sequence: TGCGCCAGCAGCCCGGGACTAGCGGGGGGGGAGCAGTTCTTC.

As DNA, the CDR3 is TGTGCCAGCAGGCAATGGGGGGCCGGGGAGCTGTTTTTT. This encodes CASRQWGAGELFF. The chain carries TRBV28 and TRBJ2-2; D may be TRBD2 (6 bases). Germline CDR1 MDHEN, CDR2 SYDVKM. The CDR3 covers 13 residues. Trimming took 6 bases from V and 6 from J, leaving 11 bases between them.

In nucleotides, the CDR3 is TGCGCCAGCAGCCAATCCCCAGGGACGGAAAATGAAAAACTGTTTTTT. Its protein product is CASSQSPGTENEKLFF. The chain uses TRBV4-3 and TRBJ1-4; weak D call: TRBD1 (5 bases). Per the germline V gene, CDR1 is LGHNA and CDR2 is YSLEER. The ends were cut back, 2 bases at V and 5 bases at J, with 15 bases in the middle. The CDR3 spans 16 residues.

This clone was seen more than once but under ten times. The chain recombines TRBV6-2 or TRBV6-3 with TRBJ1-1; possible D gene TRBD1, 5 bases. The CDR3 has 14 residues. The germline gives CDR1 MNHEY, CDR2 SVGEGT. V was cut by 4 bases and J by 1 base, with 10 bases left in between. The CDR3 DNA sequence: TGTGCCAGCAGTTCCCCTGGGGGGAACACTGAAGCTTTCTTT. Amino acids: CASSSPGGNTEAFF.

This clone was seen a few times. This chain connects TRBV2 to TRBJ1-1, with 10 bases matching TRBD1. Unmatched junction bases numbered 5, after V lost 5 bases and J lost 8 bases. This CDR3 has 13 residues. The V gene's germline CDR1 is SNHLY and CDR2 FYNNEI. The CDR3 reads CASSRGQGQEAFF. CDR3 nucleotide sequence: TGTGCCAGCAGTCGGGGACAGGGGCAGGAAGCTTTCTTT.

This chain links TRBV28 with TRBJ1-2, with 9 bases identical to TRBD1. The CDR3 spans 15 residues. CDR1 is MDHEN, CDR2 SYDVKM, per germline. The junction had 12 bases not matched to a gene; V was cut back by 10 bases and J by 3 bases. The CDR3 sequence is CATNPQGARDYGYTF. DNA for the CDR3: TGTGCCACCAATCCACAGGGGGCCCGTGACTATGGCTACACCTTC.

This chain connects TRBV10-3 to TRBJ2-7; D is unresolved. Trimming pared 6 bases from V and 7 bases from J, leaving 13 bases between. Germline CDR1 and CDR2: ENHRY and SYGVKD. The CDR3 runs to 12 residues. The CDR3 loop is CAISPGPMEQYF. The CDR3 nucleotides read TGTGCCATCAGCCCGGGCCCAATGGAGCAGTACTTC.

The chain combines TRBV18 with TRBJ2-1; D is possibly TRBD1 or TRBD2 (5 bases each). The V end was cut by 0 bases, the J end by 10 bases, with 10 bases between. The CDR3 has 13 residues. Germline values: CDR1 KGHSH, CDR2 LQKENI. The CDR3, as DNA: TGTGCCAGCTCACCACCGACATGGGGGGAGCAGTTCTTC. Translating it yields CASSPPTWGEQFF.

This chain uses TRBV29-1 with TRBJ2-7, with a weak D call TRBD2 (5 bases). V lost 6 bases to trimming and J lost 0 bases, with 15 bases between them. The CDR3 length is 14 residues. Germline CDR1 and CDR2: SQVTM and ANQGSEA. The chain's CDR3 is CSVLARESSYEQYF. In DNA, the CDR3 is TGCAGCGTCCTTGCCCGGGAAAGCTCCTACGAGCAGTACTTC.

The CDR3 sequence is CATKRGRETQYF. CDR3 nucleotide sequence: TGTGCCACCAAGAGAGGGCGGGAGACCCAGTACTTC. J is TRBJ2-5 and V is TRBV6-5, with D possibly matching TRBD2 (5 bases). V was cut by 10 bases and J by 5 bases, with 14 bases left in between. The CDR3 spans 12 residues. Germline V gene sequence: CDR1 MNHEY, CDR2 SVGAGI.

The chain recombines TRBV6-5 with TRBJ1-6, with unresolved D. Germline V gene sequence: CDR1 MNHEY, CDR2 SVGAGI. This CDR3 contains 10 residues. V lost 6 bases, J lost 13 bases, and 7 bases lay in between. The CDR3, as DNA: TGTGCCAGCAGGGGCCCCCCCCTCCACTTT. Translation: CASRGPPLHF.

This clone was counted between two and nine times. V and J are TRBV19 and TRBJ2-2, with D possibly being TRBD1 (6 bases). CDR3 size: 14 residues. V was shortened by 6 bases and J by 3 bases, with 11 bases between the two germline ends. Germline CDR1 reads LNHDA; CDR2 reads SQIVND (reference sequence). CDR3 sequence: CASSQGSYTGELFF. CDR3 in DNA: TGTGCCAGTAGCCAGGGGTCTTACACCGGGGAGCTGTTTTTT. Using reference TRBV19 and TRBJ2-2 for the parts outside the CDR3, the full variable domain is DGGITQSPKYLFRKEGQNVTLSCEQNLNHDAMYWYRQDPGQGLRLIYYSQIVNDFQKGDIAEGYSVSREKKESFPLTVTSAQKNPTAFYLCASSQGSYTGELFFGEGSRLTVL.

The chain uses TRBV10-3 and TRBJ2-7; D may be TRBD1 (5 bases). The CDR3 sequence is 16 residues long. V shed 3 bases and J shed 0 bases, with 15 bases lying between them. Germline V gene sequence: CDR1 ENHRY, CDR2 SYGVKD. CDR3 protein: CAISDLGVRSSYEQYF. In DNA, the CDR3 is TGTGCCATCAGTGACTTAGGGGTCAGAAGCTCCTACGAGCAGTACTTC.

CDR3 coding DNA: TGTGCCAGCATTAGAGCGGGCACAGATACGCAGTATTTT. Translating gives CASIRAGTDTQYF. The chain couples TRBV6-5 to TRBJ2-3; a possible D gene is TRBD2 (5 bases). Germline CDR1 MNHEY, CDR2 SVGAGI. The CDR3 extends over 13 amino acids. Trimming removed 7 bases at V and 1 base at J, with 9 bases between.

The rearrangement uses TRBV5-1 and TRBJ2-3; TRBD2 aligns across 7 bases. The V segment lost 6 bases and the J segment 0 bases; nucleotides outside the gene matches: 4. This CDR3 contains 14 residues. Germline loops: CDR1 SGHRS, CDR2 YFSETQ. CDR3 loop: CASTPGGSTDTQYF. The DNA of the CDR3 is TGCGCCAGCACCCCGGGAGGAAGCACAGATACGCAGTATTTT. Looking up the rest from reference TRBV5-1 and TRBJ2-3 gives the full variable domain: KAGVTQTPRYLIKTRGQQVTLSCSPISGHRSVSWYQQTPGQGLQFLFEYFSETQRNKGNFPGRFSGRQFSNSRSEMNVSTLELGDSALYLCASTPGGSTDTQYFGPGTRLTVL.

In DNA form, the CDR3 reads TGCGCCAGCAGCCAAGAAGAGACCCAGTACTTC. Translation: CASSQEETQYF. The V gene is TRBV4-1, the J gene TRBJ2-5; no reliable D call. Germline-derived CDR1 and CDR2 are MGHRA and YSYEKL. The CDR3 contains 11 residues. V lost 0 bases to trimming and J lost 4 bases, with 0 bases between them.

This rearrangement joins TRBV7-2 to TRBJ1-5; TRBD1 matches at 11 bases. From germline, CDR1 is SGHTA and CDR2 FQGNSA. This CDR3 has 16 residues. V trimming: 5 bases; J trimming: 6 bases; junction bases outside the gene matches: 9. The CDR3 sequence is CASSQHGQGAGQPQHF. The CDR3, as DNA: TGTGCCAGCAGCCAACACGGACAGGGGGCGGGTCAGCCCCAGCATTTT.